Following are 13 T cell receptor beta chains from one sample sequenced in a study of blood T cell repertoires in COVID-19. Libraries were prepared by immunoSEQ multiplex PCR; TCRdb keeps only in-frame clonotypes and omits some of them. Found here are roughly 63,000 clones, 85% to 90% of them singletons; the top ten hold approximately 2.9%. The sequencing input was peripheral blood. The receptors here all came from a man between 45 and 60 years old with acute or convalescent COVID-19.

The chain links TRBV28 to TRBJ2-1, with 7 bases lining up with TRBD1. V trimming: 3 bases; J trimming: 4 bases; junction bases outside the gene matches: 9. The CDR3 totals 16 residues. Per the germline V gene, CDR1 is MDHEN and CDR2 is SYDVKM. The CDR3 nucleotides are TGTGCCAGCAGTTTTAGGGGGCTCAGGTGGTACAATGAGCAGTTCTTC. It encodes CASSFRGLRWYNEQFF. The full variable domain, its missing parts supplied by reference TRBV28 and TRBJ2-1, is DVKVTQSSRYLVKRTGEKVFLECVQDMDHENMFWYRQDPGLGLRLIYFSYDVKMKEKGDIPEGYSVSREKKERFSLILESASTNQTSMYLCASSFRGLRWYNEQFFGPGTRLTVL.

CDR3: CASRDERYETNEQFF. Here the CDR3 DNA reads TGTGCCAGCAGGGATGAGCGGTACGAAACCAATGAGCAGTTCTTC. V usage is TRBV6-5 and J usage is TRBJ2-1; D is perhaps TRBD2 (5 bases). Germline CDR1 is MNHEY and CDR2 is SVGAGI. CDR3 length equals 15 residues. Trimming pared 6 bases from V and 6 bases from J, leaving 18 bases between.

The gene calls are TRBV11-2 and TRBJ1-6; no firm D call. CDR1 SGHAT and CDR2 FQNNGV come from the germline V gene. There are 13 residues in the CDR3. The ends were cut back, 1 base at V and 8 bases at J, with 6 bases in the middle. This CDR3 is CASSLVADSPLHF. Here the CDR3 DNA reads TGTGCCAGCAGCTTAGTTGCGGATTCACCCCTCCACTTT. Looking up the rest from reference TRBV11-2 and TRBJ1-6 gives the full variable domain: EAGVAQSPRYKIIEKRQSVAFWCNPISGHATLYWYQQILGQGPKLLIQFQNNGVVDDSQLPKDRFSAERLKGVDSTLKIQPAKLEDSAVYLCASSLVADSPLHFGNGTRLTVT.

The J gene is TRBJ2-2, the V gene TRBV2, with a possible D match to TRBD1 (6 bases). V shed 7 bases and J shed 5 bases, with 14 bases lying between them. The CDR3 is made up of 14 amino acids. Germline V gives CDR1 SNHLY, CDR2 FYNNEI. CDR3 sequence: CASTKGVRTGELFF. Here the CDR3 DNA reads TGTGCCAGCACCAAGGGGGTTCGAACCGGGGAGCTGTTTTTT. Together with reference TRBV2 and TRBJ2-2, the CDR3 gives the full variable domain: EPEVTQTPSHQVTQMGQEVILRCVPISNHLYFYWYRQILGQKVEFLVSFYNNEISEKSEIFDDQFSVERPDGSNFTLKIRSTKLEDSAMYFCASTKGVRTGELFFGEGSRLTVL.

This sequence joins TRBV11-2 and TRBJ1-3; 9 bases are a match to TRBD1. V gave up 5 bases and J gave up 4 bases; unmatched junction bases: 6. CDR1 and CDR2 (germline): SGHAT, FQNNGV. CDR3 length equals 15 residues. CDR3 protein: CASSRVGQGGNTIYF. The CDR3 region has the DNA TGTGCCAGCAGCCGCGTGGGACAGGGAGGAAACACCATATATTTT.

The chain has TRBV10-3 and TRBJ2-1, with 10 bases that match TRBD1. Germline CDR1 and CDR2: ENHRY and SYGVKD. CDR3 length: 15 amino acids. J gave up 4 bases and V 8 bases, and 8 bases lay outside the gene matches. The CDR3 sequence: CAIGLGQGDYNEQFF. CDR3 nucleotides: TGTGCCATCGGGCTCGGACAGGGGGATTACAATGAGCAGTTCTTC.

The chain employs TRBV3-1 (or the pseudogene TRBV3-2) and TRBJ2-3, with 9 bases aligning to TRBD2. The CDR3 consists of 14 residues. The germline V gene encodes CDR1 LGHDT and CDR2 YNNKEL (reference sequence). The junction had 2 bases not matched to a gene; V was cut back by 2 bases and J by 5 bases. The CDR3 coding sequence is TGTGCCAGCAGCCAACGCGGGAGGGTAGATACGCAGTATTTT. Its translation: CASSQRGRVDTQYF.

The rearrangement joins TRBV7-4 to TRBJ1-3; D is undetermined. V was clipped by 10 bases and J by 0 bases, with 13 bases between them. The CDR3 covers 14 residues. CDR1 SGHVT and CDR2 SQSDAQ come from the germline V gene. In nucleotides, the CDR3 is TGTGCCACCCGGCGGATATCCTCTGGAAACACCATATATTTT. Its protein product is CATRRISSGNTIYF.

V usage is TRBV7-9 and J usage is TRBJ2-3, with 7 positions matching TRBD1. V lost 4 bases, J lost 4 bases, and 8 bases stayed unmatched. This CDR3 region has 15 residues. Germline CDR1 reads SEHNR; CDR2 reads FQNEAQ (reference sequence). This CDR3 reads CASSSRQGYADTQYF. CDR3 DNA: TGTGCCAGCAGCTCGAGACAGGGCTATGCAGATACGCAGTATTTT.

There are a few counts of this clone. The rearrangement links TRBV2 to TRBJ2-2, with a possible D match to TRBD2 (7 bases). Germline values: CDR1 SNHLY, CDR2 FYNNEI. V gave up 7 bases and J gave up 5 bases, with 14 bases separating them. The CDR3 is made up of 14 amino acids. CDR3 coding DNA: TGTGCCAGCATTTTTAGGGGGGGAACCGGGGAGCTGTTTTTT. It yields the protein CASIFRGGTGELFF.

V usage is TRBV6-5 and J usage is TRBJ2-1, with TRBD2 identical over 7 bases. Germline CDR1 reads MNHEY; CDR2 reads SVGAGI. This CDR3 contains 15 residues. The junction had 6 bases not matched to a gene; V was cut back by 2 bases and J by 5 bases. This CDR3 is CASSYGAGANNEQFF. The CDR3 DNA reads as TGTGCCAGCAGTTACGGGGCGGGAGCTAACAATGAGCAGTTCTTC.

The J gene is TRBJ1-5, the V gene TRBV6-2 or TRBV6-3; the match to TRBD1 covers 7 bases. The CDR3 spans 17 residues. The germline V gene encodes CDR1 MNHEY and CDR2 SVGEGT. Unmatched junction bases numbered 6, after V lost 1 base and J lost 0 bases. Here the CDR3 reads CASSYLGTDFSNQPQHF. DNA of the CDR3: TGTGCCAGCAGTTACTTGGGGACAGACTTTAGCAATCAGCCCCAGCATTTT.

V usage is TRBV7-9 and J usage is TRBJ2-5; 11 bases align to TRBD2. V dropped 3 bases and J dropped 0; count of bases not matched to a gene: 6. Looked up from germline, CDR1 is SEHNR and CDR2 is FQNEAQ (reference sequence). The CDR3 has 17 residues. The CDR3 DNA reads as TGTGCCAGCAGCTTTCCCCAGGGACTAGCGGACCAAGAGACCCAGTACTTC. Protein product: CASSFPQGLADQETQYF.